The sequence of this T cell receptor beta chain was determined in a study of shared clonotypes between healthy human individuals. Turning to the study itself: Plates per donor: three CD4 naive, three CD4 memory, two CD8 naive, one CD8 memory.

Deep-level assay runs were performed. An even split of each subset's genomic DNA across several immunoSEQ plates was performed. The protocol was immunoSEQ multiplex PCR, while the TCRdb copy is restricted to in-frame clones and leaves out a portion. The sample lists 1,500,000 or so clones; around 98.5% were seen once. The study, taken as a whole, reports: Rarefaction showed sorted-subset sequencing was incomplete despite large depth.

Details on this clone: As yet, its antigen is unknown.

Germline V gene data show CDR1 as MDHEN and CDR2 as SYDVKM. Unmatched junction bases numbered 14, after V lost 7 bases and J lost 6 bases. The CDR3 loop spans 16 amino acids. This sequence originates from a man in his thirties or forties in good health. Sequenced input: naive CD4+ T cells sorted from blood. Subset denoted: CD45RA+ positively selected. J is TRBJ1-5 and V is TRBV28; TRBD1 aligns across 8 bases. CDR3 sequence (DNA): TGTGCCAGCAAGTTAGGACCAGGACAGGGAGGTCAGCCCCAGCATTTT. It codes for CASKLGPGQGGQPQHF.